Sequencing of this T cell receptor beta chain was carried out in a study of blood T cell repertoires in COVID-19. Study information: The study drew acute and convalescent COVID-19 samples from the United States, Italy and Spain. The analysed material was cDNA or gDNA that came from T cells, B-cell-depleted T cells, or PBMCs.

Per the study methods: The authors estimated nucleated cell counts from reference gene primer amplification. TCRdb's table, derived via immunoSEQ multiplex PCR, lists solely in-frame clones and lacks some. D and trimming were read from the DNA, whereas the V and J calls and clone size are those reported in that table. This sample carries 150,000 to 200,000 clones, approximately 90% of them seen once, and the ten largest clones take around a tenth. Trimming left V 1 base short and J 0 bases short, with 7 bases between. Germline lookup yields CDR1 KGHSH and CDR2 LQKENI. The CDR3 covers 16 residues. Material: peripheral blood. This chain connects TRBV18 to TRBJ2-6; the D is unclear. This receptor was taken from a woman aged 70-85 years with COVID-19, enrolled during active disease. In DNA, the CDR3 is TGTGCCAGCTCACCACTATGGGCCTCTGGGGCCAACGTCCTGACTTTC. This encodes CASSPLWASGANVLTF.